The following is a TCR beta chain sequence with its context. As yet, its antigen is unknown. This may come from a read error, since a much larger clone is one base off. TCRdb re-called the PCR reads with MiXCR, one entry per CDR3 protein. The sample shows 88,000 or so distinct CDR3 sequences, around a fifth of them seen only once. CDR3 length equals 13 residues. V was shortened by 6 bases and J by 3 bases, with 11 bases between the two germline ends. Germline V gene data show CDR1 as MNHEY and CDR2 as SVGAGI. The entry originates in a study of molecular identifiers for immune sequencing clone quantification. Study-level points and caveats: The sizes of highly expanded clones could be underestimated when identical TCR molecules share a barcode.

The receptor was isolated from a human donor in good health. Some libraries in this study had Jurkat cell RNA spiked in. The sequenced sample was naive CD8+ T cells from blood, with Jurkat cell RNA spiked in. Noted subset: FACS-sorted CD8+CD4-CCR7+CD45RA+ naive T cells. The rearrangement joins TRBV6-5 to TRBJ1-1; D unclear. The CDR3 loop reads CASRNGIHTEAFF. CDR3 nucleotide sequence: TGTGCCAGCAGAAACGGCATTCACACTGAAGCTTTCTTT.